Listed here are 18 T cell receptor beta chains from one sample, sequenced in a study of T cell responses to AZD1222 COVID-19 vaccine (dated by TCRdb to 2020 to 2022). According to the study, the label for this sample's time point signals: about 28 days (+/-7) after the second vaccine dose. Libraries were constructed by the immunoSEQ multiplex PCR assay. The immuneACCESS repertoire file appears here via TCRdb, limited to in-frame rearrangements. These files lack a portion of the clones; in checked studies, under half of the deficit traces to unresolved V genes, and the cause of the others is not known. This sample holds about 150,000 clones; approximately 90% were observed only once. About 1.9% of the sample is taken by the ten largest. The specimen comprised peripheral blood, sampled 28 days after the second AZD1222 dose. The receptors shown here come from an adult who received the AZD1222 COVID-19 vaccine.

The chain uses TRBV19 and TRBJ1-5; D perhaps matches TRBD1 (6 bases). This CDR3 is built from 13 residues. V lost 4 bases and J 3 bases, leaving 7 bases between the germline ends. CDR1 and CDR2 from the germline V gene are LNHDA and SQIVND (reference sequence). The CDR3 spells CASSTGDNQPQHF. CDR3 nucleotide sequence: TGTGCCAGTAGTACAGGGGACAATCAGCCCCAGCATTTT.

The J gene is TRBJ2-1, the V gene TRBV6-2 or TRBV6-3; 8 nucleotides align to TRBD2. Germline values: CDR1 MNHEY, CDR2 SVGEGT. V gave up 5 bases and J gave up 0 bases; unmatched junction bases: 3. CDR3 length equals 15 residues. DNA for the CDR3: TGTGCCAGCAGTCGCAGCGGGAGCTCCTACAATGAGCAGTTCTTC. Protein: CASSRSGSSYNEQFF.

This clone occurred a few times. The gene calls are TRBV21-1 and TRBJ1-6; no DNA check was done on the table's D call, TRBD1. TRBV21-1 is marked as a pseudogene. The length of the CDR3 is 16 residues. This CDR3 reads CASSKEGVSYNSPLHF. CDR3 nucleotide sequence: TGTGCCAGCAGCAAAGAGGGGGTCTCCTATAATTCACCCCTCCACTTT.

The chain couples TRBV10-3 to TRBJ1-6; D is possibly TRBD1 (5 bases). Trimming removed 3 bases at V and 7 bases at J, with 10 bases between. Germline V gene data show CDR1 as ENHRY and CDR2 as SYGVKD. The CDR3 runs 14 residues. CDR3 residues: CAISDGRVNSPLHF. In DNA, the CDR3 is TGTGCCATCAGTGACGGCAGGGTGAATTCACCCCTCCACTTT.

The chain uses TRBV11-1 and TRBJ1-2; no firm D call. This CDR3 comprises 14 residues. Germline V CDR1 and CDR2: SGHAT, FQDESV (reference sequence). V was cut by 1 base and J by 7 bases, with 13 bases left in between. The CDR3: CASSLVASAPGYTF. The CDR3 bases are TGTGCCAGCAGCTTAGTCGCGTCAGCCCCTGGCTACACCTTC.

This chain connects TRBV6-5 to TRBJ1-1, with no clear D. The CDR3 consists of 15 residues. The ends were cut back, 2 bases at V and 2 bases at J, with 12 bases in the middle. CDR1 is MNHEY, CDR2 SVGAGI, per germline. The CDR3 loop reads CASSYQPGSNTEAFF. In DNA form, the CDR3 reads TGTGCCAGCAGTTACCAACCCGGGTCTAACACTGAAGCTTTCTTT.

The rearrangement joins TRBV5-6 to TRBJ1-2; D not certain. This CDR3 comprises 14 residues. V was shortened by 1 base and J by 0 bases, with 7 bases between the two germline ends. CDR1 is SGHDT, CDR2 YYEEEE, per germline. The CDR3 DNA follows: TGTGCCAGCAGCTTGTGGGAAGCTAACTATGGCTACACCTTC. Translated, it gives CASSLWEANYGYTF.

CDR3 in amino acids: CATSRVETARGGYTF. In DNA form, the CDR3 reads TGTGCCACCAGCAGAGTCGAAACAGCCAGGGGTGGCTACACCTTC. The J gene is TRBJ1-2, the V gene TRBV15; possibly TRBD1 for D (6 bases). Per the germline V gene, CDR1 is LNHNV and CDR2 is YYDKDF (reference sequence). Between the trimmed V and J ends, which lost 1 base and 7 bases, there was a span of 16 bases. This CDR3 has 15 residues.

The chain joins TRBV11-3 to TRBJ2-3; a possible D gene is TRBD2 (5 bases). This CDR3 is 14 amino acids long. The V and J ends lost 2 bases and 5 bases respectively, with 11 bases between them. Germline V CDR1 and CDR2: SGHNT, YENEEA. The DNA for the CDR3 is TGTGCCAGCAGCTTACGGGGTCCGGGAGATACGCAGTATTTT. Encoded protein: CASSLRGPGDTQYF.

The genes are TRBV19 and TRBJ1-6; TRBD1 matches at 8 bases. Trimming cost V 8 bases and J 6 bases; bases outside gene matches: 3. Germline CDR1 and CDR2: LNHDA and SQIVND (reference sequence). The CDR3 is made up of 13 amino acids. CDR3 sequence (DNA): TGTGCCAGTTCAGACAGGGGTAATTCACCCCTCCACTTT. Its protein is CASSDRGNSPLHF.

The chain has TRBV27 and TRBJ1-5, with TRBD1 as a possible D gene (6 bases). Deletions cut 0 bases from V and 4 bases from J, with 10 bases between. Germline lookup yields CDR1 MNHEY and CDR2 SMNVEV (reference sequence). The CDR3 is 15 residues long. CDR3 in DNA: TGTGCCAGCAGTTTATCTGCAGGGGTTAATCAGCCCCAGCATTTT. As protein: CASSLSAGVNQPQHF.

The chain combines TRBV1 with TRBJ1-5. TRBV1 is a pseudogene locus. The CDR3 sequence is 12 residues long. This chain's CDR3 is CTTRGGNQPQHF. The CDR3 DNA reads TGCACCACCAGGGGGGGGAATCAGCCCCAGCATTTT.

This chain uses TRBV6-5 with TRBJ1-1; the match to TRBD1 covers 9 bases. V was clipped by 6 bases and J by 11 bases; unmatched bases: 7. Germline-derived CDR1 and CDR2 are MNHEY and SVGAGI. CDR3 size: 12 residues. The CDR3 loop is CASSGRQGGAFF. The CDR3 DNA reads TGTGCCAGCAGCGGACGACAGGGGGGGGCTTTCTTT.

The chain uses TRBV6-2 or TRBV6-3 and TRBJ2-5; the match to TRBD2 covers 13 bases. V was clipped by 0 bases and J by 4 bases; unmatched bases: 5. The CDR3 sequence is 17 residues long. In germline, CDR1 is MNHEY, CDR2 SVGEGT. The CDR3 sequence is CASSYSRTSGSPETQYF. CDR3 DNA: TGTGCCAGCAGTTACTCGAGGACTAGCGGGAGCCCAGAGACCCAGTACTTC.

For the CDR3, the DNA is TGTGCCAGCAGTTTTGGAGGGGACAATGAGCAGTTCTTC. It translates to CASSFGGDNEQFF. This chain connects TRBV12-3 or TRBV12-4 to TRBJ2-1; perhaps TRBD2 as D (6 bases). The CDR3 sequence is 13 residues long. Trimming took off 3 bases at V and 5 bases at J, with 8 bases between the two ends.

The chain links TRBV15 to TRBJ1-6, with TRBD1 matching over 8 bases. Germline CDR1 is LNHNV and CDR2 is YYDKDF (reference sequence). The CDR3 contains 18 residues. Germline trimming cut 0 bases from V and 3 bases from J; bases unmatched to any gene: 7. Written as DNA, the CDR3 is TGTGCCACCAGCAGAGATTTCGGGACAGGCGGCTATAATTCACCCCTCCACTTT. Translated: CATSRDFGTGGYNSPLHF.

V is TRBV19 and J is TRBJ1-6, with 7 bases matching TRBD1. Per the germline V gene, CDR1 is LNHDA and CDR2 is SQIVND (reference sequence). Trimming removed 10 bases from V and 4 bases from J; junction bases left unmatched: 16. This CDR3 is built from 17 residues. The chain's CDR3 is CATSRRDRPLYNSPLHF. CDR3 DNA: TGTGCCACCTCCCGCCGGGACAGACCTTTATATAATTCACCCCTCCACTTT.

This chain uses TRBV6-1 with TRBJ1-2; D not certain. The CDR3 contains 15 residues. Trimming took off 2 bases at V and 3 bases at J, with 13 bases between the two ends. Germline loops: CDR1 MNHNS, CDR2 SASEGT. The CDR3: CASSERPSLDYGYTF. The CDR3 nucleotides are TGTGCCAGCAGTGAAAGGCCCTCCCTAGACTATGGCTACACCTTC.